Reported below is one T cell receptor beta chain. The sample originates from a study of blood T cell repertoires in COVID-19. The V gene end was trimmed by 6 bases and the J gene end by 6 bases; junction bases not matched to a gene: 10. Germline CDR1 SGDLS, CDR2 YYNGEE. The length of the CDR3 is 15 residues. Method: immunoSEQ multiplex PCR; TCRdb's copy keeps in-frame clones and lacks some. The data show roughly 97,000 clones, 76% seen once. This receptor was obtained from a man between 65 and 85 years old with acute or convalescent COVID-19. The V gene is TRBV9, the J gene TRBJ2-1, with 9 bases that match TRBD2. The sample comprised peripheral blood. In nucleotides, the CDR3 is TGTGCCAGCACTTTAGCGGGAGCGACCGTCAATGAGCAGTTCTTC. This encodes CASTLAGATVNEQFF. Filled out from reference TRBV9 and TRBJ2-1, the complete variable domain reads DSGVTQTPKHLITATGQRVTLRCSPRSGDLSVYWYQQSLDQGLQFLIQYYNGEERAKGNILERFSAQQFPDLHSELNLSSLELGDSALYFCASTLAGATVNEQFFGPGTRLTVL.